The clone carrying this TCR beta chain was detected only once. The table came from immunoSEQ multiplex PCR; TCRdb's copy has only in-frame clones and leaves some out. The sample holds more than 250,000 clones; approximately 90% are singletons and the top ten take approximately 5.4%. The data are from a study of blood T cell repertoires in COVID-19. Participant ages covered about 18 to 95 years across 24 US areas. Each recovered donor of Cohort 3 presented with two negative PCRs, clearance, or symptom resolution. This CDR3 is built from 15 residues. From germline, CDR1 is SGHKS and CDR2 YYEKEE (reference sequence). Trimming removed 1 base from V and 2 bases from J, with 10 bases in between.

The chain couples TRBV5-5 to TRBJ1-3; TRBD1 is a possible D gene (6 bases). The source material was PBMCs or T cells enriched from blood (not recorded which). The source of this sequence is a young woman who had recovered from COVID-19. DNA for the CDR3: TGTGCCAGCAGCTTGACAGGGATAGCTGGAAACACCATATATTTT. Its translation is CASSLTGIAGNTIYF.